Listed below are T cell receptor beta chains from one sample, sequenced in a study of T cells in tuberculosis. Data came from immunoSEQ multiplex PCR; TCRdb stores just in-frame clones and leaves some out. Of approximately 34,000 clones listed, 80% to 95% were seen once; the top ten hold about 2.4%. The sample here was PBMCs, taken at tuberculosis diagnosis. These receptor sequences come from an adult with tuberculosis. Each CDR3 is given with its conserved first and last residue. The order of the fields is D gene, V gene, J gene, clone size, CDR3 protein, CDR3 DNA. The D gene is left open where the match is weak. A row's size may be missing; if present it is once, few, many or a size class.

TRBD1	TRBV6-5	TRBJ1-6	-	CASSRTGDSNSPLHF	TGTGCCAGCAGCCGCACAGGGGACAGTAATTCACCCCTCCACTTT
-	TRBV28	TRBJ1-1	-	CASSLGQLVAFF	TGTGCCAGCAGTCTGGGACAATTAGTAGCTTTCTTT
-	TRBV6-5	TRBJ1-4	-	CASSRSGQSNEKLFF	TGTGCCAGCAGTCGCTCTGGACAGTCTAATGAAAAACTGTTTTTT
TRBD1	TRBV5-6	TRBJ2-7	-	CASSSGTGGEQYF	TGTGCCAGCAGCTCCGGGACAGGGGGCGAGCAGTACTTC
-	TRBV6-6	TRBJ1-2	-	CASGDGVGYGYTF	TGTGCCAGCGGCGACGGGGTTGGCTATGGCTACACCTTC
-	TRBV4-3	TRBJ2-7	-	CASSPTWATYEQYF	TGCGCCAGCAGCCCTACTTGGGCGACCTACGAGCAGTACTTC
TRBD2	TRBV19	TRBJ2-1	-	CASSIQATSGGENEQFF	TGTGCCAGTAGTATTCAGGCGACTAGCGGGGGGGAGAATGAGCAGTTCTTC
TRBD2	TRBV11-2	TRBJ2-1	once	CASSPSGGARGDEQFF	TGTGCCAGCAGCCCTAGCGGGGGGGCCCGGGGGGATGAGCAGTTCTTC
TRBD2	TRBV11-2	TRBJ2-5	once	CASSTTSGGAGETQYF	TGTGCCAGCAGCACAACTAGCGGGGGGGCCGGGGAGACCCAGTACTTC
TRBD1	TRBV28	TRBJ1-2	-	CASSPGTGEGLHYGYTF	TGTGCCAGCAGTCCAGGGACAGGGGAGGGACTCCACTATGGCTACACCTTC
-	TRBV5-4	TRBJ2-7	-	CASSLSAASSYEQYF	TGTGCCAGCAGCTTATCGGCAGCTAGCTCCTACGAGCAGTACTTC
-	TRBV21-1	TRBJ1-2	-	CASLTQISYGYTF	TGTGCCAGCTTAACCCAGATCTCCTATGGCTACACCTTC
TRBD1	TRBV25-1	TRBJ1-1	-	CASRDRGNTEAFF	TGTGCCAGCAGGGACAGGGGTAACACTGAAGCTTTCTTT
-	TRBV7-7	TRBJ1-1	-	CASSLRGNTEAFF	TGTGCCAGCAGCCTCAGGGGGAACACTGAAGCTTTCTTT
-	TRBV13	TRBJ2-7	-	CASSSRTDSYEQYF	TGTGCCAGCAGCTCTCGGACAGACAGCTACGAGCAGTACTTC
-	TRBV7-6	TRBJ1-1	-	CASSRMSGTEAFF	TGTGCCAGCAGCCGGATGTCGGGTACTGAAGCTTTCTTT
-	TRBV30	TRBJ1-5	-	CAWRGEPNQPQHF	TGTGCCTGGAGGGGCGAGCCCAATCAGCCCCAGCATTTT
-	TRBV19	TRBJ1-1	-	CASSMQGGGYTEAFF	TGTGCCAGTAGTATGCAGGGCGGTGGGTACACTGAAGCTTTCTTT
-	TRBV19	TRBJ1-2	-	CASTGIQGSYGYTF	TGTGCCAGTACCGGGATACAGGGTTCCTATGGCTACACCTTC
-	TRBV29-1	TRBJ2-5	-	CSVVFDSVTGTQYF	TGCAGCGTTGTCTTCGACAGTGTGACGGGGACCCAGTACTTC
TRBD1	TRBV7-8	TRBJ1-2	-	CASSLQGASYGYTF	TGTGCCAGCAGCCTTCAGGGGGCTAGCTATGGCTACACCTTC
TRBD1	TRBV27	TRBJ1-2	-	CASSRRTGFNYGYTF	TGTGCCAGCAGCCGAAGGACAGGGTTCAACTATGGCTACACCTTC
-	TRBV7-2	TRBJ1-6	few	CASSFFPNSYNSPLHF	TGTGCCAGCAGCTTTTTTCCCAACTCCTATAATTCACCCCTCCACTTT
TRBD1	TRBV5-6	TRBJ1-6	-	CASSLGQGGYSPLHF	TGTGCCAGCAGCTTGGGGCAGGGGGGTTATTCACCCCTCCACTTT
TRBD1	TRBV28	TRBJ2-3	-	CASRGTGGNEWDTQYF	TGTGCCAGCCGAGGGACAGGGGGCAATGAGTGGGATACGCAGTATTTT
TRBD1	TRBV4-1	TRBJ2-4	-	CASSQGRDRVKNIQYF	TGCGCCAGCAGCCAAGGAAGGGACAGGGTGAAAAACATTCAGTACTTC
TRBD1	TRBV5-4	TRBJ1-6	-	CASSRDRAYNSPLHF	TGTGCCAGCAGCCGGGACAGGGCCTATAATTCACCCCTCCACTTT
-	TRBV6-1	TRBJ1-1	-	CASSVLDQDTEAFF	TGTGCCAGCAGTGTCCTGGATCAGGACACTGAAGCTTTCTTT